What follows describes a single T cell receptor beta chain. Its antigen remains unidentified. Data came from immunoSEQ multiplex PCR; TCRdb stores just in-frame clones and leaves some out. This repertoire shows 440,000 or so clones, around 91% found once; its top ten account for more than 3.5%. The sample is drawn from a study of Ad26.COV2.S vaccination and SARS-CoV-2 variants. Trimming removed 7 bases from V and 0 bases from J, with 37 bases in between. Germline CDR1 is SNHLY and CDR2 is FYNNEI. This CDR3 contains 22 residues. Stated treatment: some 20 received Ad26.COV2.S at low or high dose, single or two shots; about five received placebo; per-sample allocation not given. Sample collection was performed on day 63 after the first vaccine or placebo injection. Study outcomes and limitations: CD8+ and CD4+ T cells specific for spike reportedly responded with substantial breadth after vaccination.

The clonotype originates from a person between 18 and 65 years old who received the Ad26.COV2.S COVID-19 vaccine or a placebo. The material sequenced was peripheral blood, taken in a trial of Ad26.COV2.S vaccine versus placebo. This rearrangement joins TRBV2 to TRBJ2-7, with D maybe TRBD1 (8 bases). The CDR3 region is CASNKDRDLASGYRKSSYEQYF. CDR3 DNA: TGTGCCAGCAATAAGGACAGGGATCTCGCTAGCGGATATCGAAAAAGCTCCTACGAGCAGTACTTC.